This passage covers 32 T cell receptor beta chains from one sample sequenced in a study of CD4 T cells in relation to SARS-CoV-2 and coronaviruses. Produced via immunoSEQ multiplex PCR; TCRdb's table is partial and in-frame only. Here the sample spans about 38,000 clones, approximately 87% being singletons. Sequencing was carried out using memory CD4+ T cells from PBMCs. These TCRs come from an adult with COVID-19.

This clone turned up a few times. V and J are TRBV5-1 and TRBJ2-3; D remains ambiguous. The CDR3 sequence is 18 residues long. V dropped 0 bases and J dropped 2 bases, with 19 bases sitting between them. Germline V lookup: CDR1 SGHRS, CDR2 YFSETQ. CDR3 sequence (DNA): TGCGCCAGCAGCTTGGACCTATCCGGGCCCAGCCTCACAGATACGCAGTATTTT. Its translation is CASSLDLSGPSLTDTQYF. The variable domain in full, with the rest retrieved from reference TRBV5-1 and TRBJ2-3, is KAGVTQTPRYLIKTRGQQVTLSCSPISGHRSVSWYQQTPGQGLQFLFEYFSETQRNKGNFPGRFSGRQFSNSRSEMNVSTLELGDSALYLCASSLDLSGPSLTDTQYFGPGTRLTVL.

This clone has a single count. The chain links TRBV5-1 to TRBJ1-1, with 7 bases fitting TRBD1. The junction had 3 bases not matched to a gene; V was cut back by 4 bases and J by 6 bases. This CDR3 has 12 amino acids. Germline V gene data show CDR1 as SGHRS and CDR2 as YFSETQ. As DNA, the CDR3 is TGCGCCAGCAGCCGCGGACAGGCTGAAGCTTTCTTT. Translating gives CASSRGQAEAFF.

This chain links TRBV5-5 with TRBJ1-5; D is perhaps TRBD1 (5 bases). The CDR3 length is 16 residues. Trimming left V 1 base short and J 0 bases short, with 11 bases between. The germline CDR1 and CDR2 sequences are SGHKS and YYEKEE (reference sequence). This chain's CDR3 is CASSLSGGNSNQPQHF. As DNA, the CDR3 is TGTGCCAGCAGCTTGTCCGGGGGAAATAGCAATCAGCCCCAGCATTTT.

The genes are TRBV5-1 and TRBJ1-5, with D perhaps matching TRBD1 (5 bases). The V end lost 0 bases, the J end lost 1 base, and 8 bases lay between the germline ends. The CDR3 sequence is 15 residues long. Germline lookup yields CDR1 SGHRS and CDR2 YFSETQ. In DNA, the CDR3 is TGCGCCAGCAGCTTGGCGGGGGTAAGCAATCAGCCCCAGCATTTT. As protein: CASSLAGVSNQPQHF.

The rearrangement links TRBV7-2 to TRBJ2-1, with a tentative D call TRBD1 (6 bases). The V and J ends lost 4 bases and 1 base respectively, with 11 bases between them. Germline-derived CDR1 and CDR2 are SGHTA and FQGNSA. The CDR3 contains 15 residues. In nucleotides, the CDR3 is TGTGCCAGCAGCTCAGACAGGCAATCCTACAATGAGCAGTTCTTC. Amino acid sequence: CASSSDRQSYNEQFF.

The chain carries TRBV6-5 and TRBJ1-2; TRBD1 is a possible D gene (5 bases). Germline CDR1 is MNHEY and CDR2 is SVGAGI. The length of the CDR3 is 13 residues. Trimming cost V 5 bases and J 6 bases, with 13 bases left between them. CDR3 in DNA: TGTGCCAGCAGTAACGCAGGGCGGGATGGCTACACCTTC. Amino acid sequence: CASSNAGRDGYTF.

This chain connects TRBV19 to TRBJ1-6; D not certain. The CDR3 has 13 amino acids. The V end was cut by 1 base, the J end by 7 bases, with 5 bases between. Germline V gene sequence: CDR1 LNHDA, CDR2 SQIVND (reference sequence). The CDR3 DNA sequence: TGTGCCAGTAGTATAGGGGTCAATTCACCCCTCCACTTT. Translated: CASSIGVNSPLHF.

This chain links TRBV6-2 or TRBV6-3 with TRBJ2-3, with 10 bases identical to TRBD2. V shed 0 bases and J 0 bases; nucleotides not matched to a gene: 9. Germline-derived CDR1 and CDR2 are MNHEY and SVGEGT. The CDR3 totals 19 residues. CDR3 DNA sequence: TGTGCCAGCAGTTACTCGAGACTAGCGGGTCACCCTAGCACAGATACGCAGTATTTT. Translated, it gives CASSYSRLAGHPSTDTQYF.

J is TRBJ1-4 and V is TRBV30; D is perhaps TRBD1 (5 bases). Between the trimmed V and J ends, which lost 0 bases and 3 bases, there was a span of 8 bases. The CDR3 is made up of 14 amino acids. CDR1 and CDR2 (germline): GTSNPN, SVGIG (reference sequence). CDR3 sequence: CAWSVSGANEKLFF. The CDR3 nucleotides are TGTGCCTGGAGTGTGTCGGGGGCTAATGAAAAACTGTTTTTT.

The genes are TRBV6-5 and TRBJ2-2; D may match TRBD1 or TRBD2 (5 bases each). Germline lookup yields CDR1 MNHEY and CDR2 SVGAGI. The CDR3 is 15 amino acids. The V and J ends lost 7 bases and 2 bases respectively, with 14 bases between them. The CDR3 region is CASTYGTANTGELFF. The CDR3 bases are TGTGCCAGCACCTACGGGACGGCTAACACCGGGGAGCTGTTTTTT.

The gene calls are TRBV27 and TRBJ2-1, with 13 positions matching TRBD2. The CDR3 sequence is 20 residues long. CDR1 and CDR2 from the germline V gene are MNHEY and SMNVEV (reference sequence). V dropped 5 bases and J dropped 0; count of bases not matched to a gene: 13. The CDR3 DNA is TGTGCCAGCAGTCCCTTCCGACTAGCGGGGGGACCTAGCTCCTACAATGAGCAGTTCTTC. Its translation is CASSPFRLAGGPSSYNEQFF.

The gene calls are TRBV18 and TRBJ1-2; D call uncertain. Between the trimmed V and J ends, which lost 3 bases and 6 bases, there was a span of 11 bases. Germline V gene data show CDR1 as KGHSH and CDR2 as LQKENI. This CDR3 has 13 amino acids. The CDR3 nucleotides read TGTGCCAGCTCACCTCCGGGGAGGAATGGCTACACCTTC. Translation gives CASSPPGRNGYTF.

The rearrangement uses TRBV2 and TRBJ1-2; no clear D. Germline V lookup: CDR1 SNHLY, CDR2 FYNNEI. This CDR3 is 11 amino acids long. V gave up 5 bases and J gave up 5 bases, with 6 bases separating them. CDR3 in DNA: TGTGCCAGCAGTAAGGATTATGGCTACACCTTC. Amino acid sequence: CASSKDYGYTF.

The V and J genes are TRBV5-1 and TRBJ2-7, with D perhaps TRBD1 (5 bases). The ends were cut back, 4 bases at V and 4 bases at J, with 12 bases in the middle. Germline V gene sequence: CDR1 SGHRS, CDR2 YFSETQ. CDR3 length: 13 amino acids. CDR3 in amino acids: CASSPTDRYEQYF. In DNA, the CDR3 is TGCGCCAGCAGCCCGACAGACCGGTACGAGCAGTACTTC.

The rearrangement links TRBV5-1 to TRBJ1-3; 8 positions match TRBD1. The CDR3 has 15 amino acids. Germline V gives CDR1 SGHRS, CDR2 YFSETQ. The V segment lost 4 bases and the J segment 0 bases; nucleotides outside the gene matches: 3. The CDR3 loop is CASSPDRASGNTIYF. The CDR3 coding sequence is TGCGCCAGCAGCCCGGACAGGGCCTCTGGAAACACCATATATTTT.

The genes are TRBV25-1 and TRBJ2-7; 9 bases line up with TRBD2. The germline gives CDR1 MGHDK, CDR2 SYGVNS. The length of the CDR3 is 15 residues. J gave up 3 bases and V 3 bases, and 6 bases lay outside the gene matches. CDR3 coding DNA: TGTGCCAGCAGTGATAGCGGGGGCCCCCGCTACGAGCAGTACTTC. The encoded protein is CASSDSGGPRYEQYF.

A few counts support this clone. DNA for the CDR3: TGTGCCAGCAGTCAGGACGGCAATCAGCCCCAGCATTTT. Protein: CASSQDGNQPQHF. The J gene is TRBJ1-5, the V gene TRBV2; D unresolved. This CDR3 is 13 amino acids long. Per germline, CDR1 SNHLY and CDR2 FYNNEI. V dropped 5 bases and J dropped 2 bases, with 7 bases sitting between them.

This chain joins TRBV19 and TRBJ2-2; tentatively, D is TRBD1 (5 bases). The V gene's germline CDR1 is LNHDA and CDR2 SQIVND (reference sequence). This CDR3 comprises 14 residues. The V gene lost 5 bases and the J gene lost 4 bases, with 11 bases spanning the gap. The chain's CDR3 is CASSGQGSTGELFF. DNA of the CDR3: TGTGCCAGTAGTGGGCAGGGAAGCACCGGGGAGCTGTTTTTT.

V is TRBV19 and J is TRBJ2-3, with 7 bases fitting TRBD1. Looked up from germline, CDR1 is LNHDA and CDR2 is SQIVND (reference sequence). The CDR3 is made up of 14 amino acids. The V segment lost 6 bases and the J segment 2 bases; nucleotides outside the gene matches: 5. Here the CDR3 reads CASRLTGLTDTQYF. The DNA for the CDR3 is TGTGCCAGTAGGCTGACAGGGCTCACAGATACGCAGTATTTT.

The chain is built from TRBV24-1 and TRBJ2-2; D gene uncertain. Germline values: CDR1 KGHDR, CDR2 SFDVKD. This CDR3 contains 16 residues. Trimming removed 4 bases from V and 4 bases from J, with 15 bases in between. CDR3: CATSDPGTSGTGELFF. As DNA, the CDR3 is TGTGCCACCAGTGACCCCGGCACCTCGGGCACCGGGGAGCTGTTTTTT.

The rearrangement joins TRBV3-1 (or the pseudogene TRBV3-2) to TRBJ2-1, with D possibly being TRBD1 (5 bases). The germline V and J ends were trimmed by 6 bases and 3 bases, with 9 bases remaining between them. CDR3 length: 13 amino acids. From germline, CDR1 is LGHDT and CDR2 YNNKEL (reference sequence). The DNA of the CDR3 is TGTGCCAGCAGACCTGACAGCTACAATGAGCAGTTCTTC. Translated, it gives CASRPDSYNEQFF.

The V and J genes are TRBV4-1 and TRBJ2-2, with 8 bases fitting TRBD2. The CDR3 has 17 amino acids. Germline V CDR1 and CDR2: MGHRA, YSYEKL. V shed 1 base and J 0 bases; nucleotides not matched to a gene: 4. The CDR3 region has the DNA TGCGCCAGCAGCCAAGTATCGGGGGGGCCGAACACCGGGGAGCTGTTTTTT. Residues: CASSQVSGGPNTGELFF.

The V gene is TRBV2, the J gene TRBJ2-5; no firm D call. V lost 8 bases and J 5 bases, leaving 6 bases between the germline ends. This CDR3 has 10 residues. CDR1 and CDR2 from the germline V gene are SNHLY and FYNNEI. This chain's CDR3 is CASLEETQYF. For the CDR3, the DNA is TGTGCCAGCCTAGAGGAGACCCAGTACTTC.

This chain joins TRBV5-4 and TRBJ2-5; 10 nucleotides agree with TRBD1. CDR3 size: 14 residues. V lost 7 bases, J lost 4 bases, and 7 bases stayed unmatched. Germline CDR1 is SGHNT and CDR2 is YYREEE (reference sequence). CDR3 region: CASRTGGGRETQYF. The CDR3 DNA follows: TGTGCCAGCCGGACAGGGGGTGGGAGAGAGACCCAGTACTTC.

The V gene is TRBV5-4, the J gene TRBJ2-1, with unresolved D. The germline V gene encodes CDR1 SGHNT and CDR2 YYREEE (reference sequence). The ends were cut back, 4 bases at V and 5 bases at J, with 10 bases in the middle. CDR3 length equals 13 residues. The DNA of the CDR3 is TGTGCCAGCAGCCCGGGCATCGACAATGAGCAGTTCTTC. It codes for CASSPGIDNEQFF.

The table lists this clone with a count of one. V is TRBV27 and J is TRBJ2-6; perhaps TRBD1 as D (5 bases). The CDR3 has 14 amino acids. V was shortened by 6 bases and J by 10 bases, with 16 bases between the two germline ends. Germline V gives CDR1 MNHEY, CDR2 SMNVEV (reference sequence). The CDR3 DNA reads TGTGCCAGCAGATCCCTCGGGCAGGGTAACGTCCTGACTTTC. It codes for CASRSLGQGNVLTF.

Only one count was recorded for this clone. The V call is TRBV27, the J call TRBJ2-1; 13 nucleotides agree with TRBD2. The J segment lost 5 bases and the V segment lost 7 bases, leaving 8 bases of the junction unmatched. Looked up from germline, CDR1 is MNHEY and CDR2 is SMNVEV (reference sequence). The CDR3 has 16 amino acids. CDR3 sequence (DNA): TGTGCCAGCACTTCACTAGCGGGGGGGCATCACAATGAGCAGTTCTTC. Protein: CASTSLAGGHHNEQFF.

This clone was observed once. The rearrangement joins TRBV6-5 to TRBJ2-5; 8 bases fit TRBD2. CDR3 size: 14 residues. Germline V CDR1 and CDR2: MNHEY, SVGAGI. Trimming removed 8 bases from V and 2 bases from J; junction bases left unmatched: 7. Here the CDR3 DNA reads TGTGCCAGCCAAGGGTCTAGCGGGCAAGAGACCCAGTACTTC. It yields the protein CASQGSSGQETQYF.

The chain employs TRBV29-1 and TRBJ1-2; no clear D gene. Germline CDR1 SQVTM, CDR2 ANQGSEA. The CDR3 extends over 9 amino acids. This CDR3 is CRSIRPTTF. CDR3 sequence (DNA): TGCAGAAGTATTCGTCCCACCACCTTC.

Comments on this clone: Other DNA sequences in the same sample also yield this CDR3. The rearrangement joins TRBV28 to TRBJ2-7, with 9 bases identical to TRBD1. Germline V CDR1 and CDR2: MDHEN, SYDVKM. This CDR3 region has 15 residues. V shed 6 bases and J 1 base; nucleotides not matched to a gene: 7. The CDR3 spells CASSRDRAFSYEQYF. The CDR3 bases are TGTGCCAGCAGCCGGGACAGGGCCTTTTCCTACGAGCAGTACTTC.

This clone was seen only once. V usage is TRBV5-1 and J usage is TRBJ2-1, with D perhaps TRBD2 (5 bases). V was shortened by 6 bases and J by 5 bases, with 12 bases between the two germline ends. The CDR3 is 13 residues long. Germline V gene lookup returns CDR1 SGHRS and CDR2 YFSETQ. The CDR3 nucleotides are TGCGCCAGCAAAGCGGATTTTAACAATGAGCAGTTCTTC. This codes for CASKADFNNEQFF.

The chain couples TRBV6-5 to TRBJ1-4; D perhaps matches TRBD1 (5 bases). This CDR3 is built from 15 residues. Trimming stripped 5 bases from V and 4 bases from J, with 14 bases between. The germline gives CDR1 MNHEY, CDR2 SVGAGI. DNA of the CDR3: TGTGCCAGCAGTAGCCCCGGGGCAAATAATGAAAAACTGTTTTTT. Its protein is CASSSPGANNEKLFF.